This record covers a single T cell receptor beta chain. The record originates from a study of blood T cell repertoires in COVID-19. Assay: immunoSEQ multiplex PCR; the TCRdb copy retains only in-frame clones and omits some. The data contain approximately 82,000 clones, over 80% of them singletons. V gave up 2 bases and J gave up 5 bases, with 21 bases separating them. This CDR3 spans 17 amino acids. The germline gives CDR1 MRHNA, CDR2 SNTAGT. The chain recombines TRBV6-4 with TRBJ1-1, with D perhaps matching TRBD1 (5 bases). The source material was peripheral blood. The receptor's source is a woman aged 70 to 79 with active or convalescent COVID-19. The CDR3: CASSDRAGIGLVTEAFF. The CDR3 nucleotides are TGTGCCAGCAGTGACAGGGCAGGGATTGGGCTTGTGACTGAAGCTTTCTTT.